This TCR beta chain comes out of a study of radiation and T cells in renal cell carcinoma. This clone has just a few counts. Time point noted: blood 4 weeks post-SBRT, at nephrectomy. Stated treatment: 15 Gy SBRT to primary tumor, nephrectomy 4 weeks later. Assay: immunoSEQ multiplex PCR; the TCRdb copy retains only in-frame clones and omits some. The data contain just over 95,000 clones, 84% of them singletons. CDR3 length: 14 residues. Deletions cut 6 bases from V and 0 bases from J, with 13 bases between. Germline-derived CDR1 and CDR2 are SGHRS and YFSETQ. Sequencing used blood, obtained from a patient whose treatment included radiotherapy and nephrectomy. The sequence was obtained from a man aged 60 to 75 with renal cell carcinoma. J is TRBJ2-7 and V is TRBV5-1; D is undetermined. The CDR3 sequence: CASKERVSSYEQYF. The CDR3 nucleotides read TGCGCCAGCAAAGAAAGGGTCAGCTCCTACGAGCAGTACTTC.